In this sample, the clone carrying this T cell receptor beta chain turned up many times. What it binds is not known. The data originate from a study of CD8 T cells in ankylosing spondylitis. Points from the study as a whole: Seemingly distinctive of ankylosing spondylitis blood was a TCR beta motif formed by eight highly homologous variants.

V dropped 0 bases and J dropped 9; count of bases not matched to a gene: 10. The CDR3 loop spans 16 amino acids. Germline CDR1 and CDR2: DFQATT and SNEGSKA (reference sequence). Using quantitative 5'-RACE with molecular barcodes, the authors made TCR beta libraries. One entry per CDR3 protein, called by TCRdb with MiXCR from the 5' RACE reads. The sample records under 250,000 distinct CDR3 sequences, around 8% being singletons. The clonotype originates from a female donor with ankylosing spondylitis or in good health (not recorded which). Sequenced material: blood, either unsorted or a sorted T cell fraction (not recorded which). The chain combines TRBV20-1 with TRBJ2-1; 11 nucleotides match TRBD2. The DNA for the CDR3 is TGCAGTGCTAGAGATCTGACTAGCGGGACCGAGACTGAGCAGTTCTTC. Translation gives CSARDLTSGTETEQFF.